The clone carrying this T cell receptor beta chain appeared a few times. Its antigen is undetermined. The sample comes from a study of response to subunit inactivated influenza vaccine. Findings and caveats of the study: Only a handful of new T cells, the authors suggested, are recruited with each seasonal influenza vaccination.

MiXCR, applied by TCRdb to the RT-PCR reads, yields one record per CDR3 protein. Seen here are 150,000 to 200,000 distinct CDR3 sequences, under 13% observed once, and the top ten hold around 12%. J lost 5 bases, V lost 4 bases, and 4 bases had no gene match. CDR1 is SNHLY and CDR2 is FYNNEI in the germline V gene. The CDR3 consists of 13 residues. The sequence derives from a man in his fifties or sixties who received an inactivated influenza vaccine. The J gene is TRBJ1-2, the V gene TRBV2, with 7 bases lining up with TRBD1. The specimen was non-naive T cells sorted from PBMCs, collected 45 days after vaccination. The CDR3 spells CASSGLTGYGYTF. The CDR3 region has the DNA TGTGCCAGCAGTGGCTTGACAGGGTATGGCTACACCTTC.